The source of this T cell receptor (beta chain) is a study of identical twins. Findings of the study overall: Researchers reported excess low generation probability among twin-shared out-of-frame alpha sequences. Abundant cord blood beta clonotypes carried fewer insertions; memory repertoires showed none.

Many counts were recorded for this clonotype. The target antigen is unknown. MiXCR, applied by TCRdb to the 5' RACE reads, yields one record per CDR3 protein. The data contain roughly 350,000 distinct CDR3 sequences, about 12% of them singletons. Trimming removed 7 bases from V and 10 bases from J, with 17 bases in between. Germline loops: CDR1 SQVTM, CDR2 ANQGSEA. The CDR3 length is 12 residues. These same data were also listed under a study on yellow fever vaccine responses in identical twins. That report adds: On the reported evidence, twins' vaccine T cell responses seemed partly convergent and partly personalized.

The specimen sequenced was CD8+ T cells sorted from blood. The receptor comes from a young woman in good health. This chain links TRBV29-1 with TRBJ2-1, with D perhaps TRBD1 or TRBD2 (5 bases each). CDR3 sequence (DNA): TGCAGCGCCGAGGGACGGCGGGTGGAGCAGTTCTTC. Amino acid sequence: CSAEGRRVEQFF.